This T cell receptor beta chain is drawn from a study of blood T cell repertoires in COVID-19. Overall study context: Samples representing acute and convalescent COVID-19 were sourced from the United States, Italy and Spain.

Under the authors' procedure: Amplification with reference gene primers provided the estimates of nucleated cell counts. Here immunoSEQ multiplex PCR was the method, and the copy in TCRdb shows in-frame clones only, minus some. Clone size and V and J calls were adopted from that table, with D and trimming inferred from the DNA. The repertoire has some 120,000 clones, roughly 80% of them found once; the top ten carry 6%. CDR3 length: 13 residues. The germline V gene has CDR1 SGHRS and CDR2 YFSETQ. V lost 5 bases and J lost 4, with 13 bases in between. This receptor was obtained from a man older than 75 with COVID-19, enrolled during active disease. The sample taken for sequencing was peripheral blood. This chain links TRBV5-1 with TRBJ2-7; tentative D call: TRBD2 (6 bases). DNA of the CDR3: TGCGCCAGCAGGAGGGGAGGTGCGTACGAGCAGTACTTC. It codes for CASRRGGAYEQYF. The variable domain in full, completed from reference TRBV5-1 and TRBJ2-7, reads KAGVTQTPRYLIKTRGQQVTLSCSPISGHRSVSWYQQTPGQGLQFLFEYFSETQRNKGNFPGRFSGRQFSNSRSEMNVSTLELGDSALYLCASRRGGAYEQYFGPGTRLTVT.